The entry that follows covers one T cell receptor (beta chain) sequence. The antigen is undetermined. Relative to the germline gene, one junction end is altered; a read error may explain this. These data originate in a study of cytomegalovirus exposure and HLA in healthy donors. Study overall: Early released data comprised about 84 million unique TCRs from HLA-typed donors. Study outcomes and limitations: Researchers reported from a later analysis that most CMV-associated TCR beta chains appeared HLA-restricted.

13 Jbeta primers and 60 Vbeta primers were used for the PCR. Repertoires were generated with immunoSEQ multiplex PCR, while TCRdb's copy carries only in-frame clones and drops some. Altogether around 130,000 clones are present, about 80% being singletons, with the ten largest covering less than 3%. Germline V gives CDR1 SEHNR, CDR2 FQNEAQ (reference sequence). The CDR3 consists of 12 residues. The sample comprised PBMCs. The chain joins TRBV7-9 to TRBJ1-5; tentatively, D is TRBD1 (6 bases). The TCR originated in a young man in good health and CMV-seronegative. The CDR3 region is CSSSAGVEPQHF. The CDR3 DNA reads as TGTTCCAGCAGCGCAGGGGTTGAGCCCCAGCATTTT.